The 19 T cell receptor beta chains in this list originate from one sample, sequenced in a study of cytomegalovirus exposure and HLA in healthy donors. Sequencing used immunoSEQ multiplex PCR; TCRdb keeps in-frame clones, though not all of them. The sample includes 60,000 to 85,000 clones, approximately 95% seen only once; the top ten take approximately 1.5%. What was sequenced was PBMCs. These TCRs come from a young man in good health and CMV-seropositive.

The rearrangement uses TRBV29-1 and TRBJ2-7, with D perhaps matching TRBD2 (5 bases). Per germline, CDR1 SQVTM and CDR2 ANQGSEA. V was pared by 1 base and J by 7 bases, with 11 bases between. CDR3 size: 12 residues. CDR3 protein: CSVEGEWKEQYF. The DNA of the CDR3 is TGCAGCGTTGAAGGGGAGTGGAAAGAGCAGTACTTC.

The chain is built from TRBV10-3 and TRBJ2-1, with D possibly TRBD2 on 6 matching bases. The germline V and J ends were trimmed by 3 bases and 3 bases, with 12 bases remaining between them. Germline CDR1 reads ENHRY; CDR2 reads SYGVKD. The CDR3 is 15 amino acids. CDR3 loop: CAISELAVSYNEQFF. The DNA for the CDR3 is TGTGCCATCAGTGAATTAGCGGTTAGCTACAATGAGCAGTTCTTC.

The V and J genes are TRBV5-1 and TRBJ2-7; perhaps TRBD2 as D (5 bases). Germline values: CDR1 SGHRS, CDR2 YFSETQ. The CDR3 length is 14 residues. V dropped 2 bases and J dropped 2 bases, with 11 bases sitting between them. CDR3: CASSLRTGPYEQYF. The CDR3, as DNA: TGCGCCAGCAGCTTACGGACTGGACCCTACGAGCAGTACTTC.

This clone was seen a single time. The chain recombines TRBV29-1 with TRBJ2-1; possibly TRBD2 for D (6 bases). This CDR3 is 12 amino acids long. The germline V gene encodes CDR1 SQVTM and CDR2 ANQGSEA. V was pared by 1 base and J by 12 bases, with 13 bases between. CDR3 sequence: CSVEVGPGRQFF. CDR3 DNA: TGCAGCGTTGAAGTCGGCCCCGGGAGGCAGTTCTTC.

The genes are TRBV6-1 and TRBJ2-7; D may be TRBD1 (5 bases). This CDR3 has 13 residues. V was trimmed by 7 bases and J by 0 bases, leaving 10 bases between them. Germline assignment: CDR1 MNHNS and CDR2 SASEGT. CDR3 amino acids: CASIRQGSYEQYF. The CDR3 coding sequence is TGTGCCAGCATTAGGCAGGGCTCCTACGAGCAGTACTTC.

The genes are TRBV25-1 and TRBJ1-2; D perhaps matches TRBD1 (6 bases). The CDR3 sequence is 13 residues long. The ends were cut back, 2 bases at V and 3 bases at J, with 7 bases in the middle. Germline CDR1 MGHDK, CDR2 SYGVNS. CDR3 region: CASSEKGDYGYTF. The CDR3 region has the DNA TGTGCCAGCAGTGAAAAGGGGGACTATGGCTACACCTTC.

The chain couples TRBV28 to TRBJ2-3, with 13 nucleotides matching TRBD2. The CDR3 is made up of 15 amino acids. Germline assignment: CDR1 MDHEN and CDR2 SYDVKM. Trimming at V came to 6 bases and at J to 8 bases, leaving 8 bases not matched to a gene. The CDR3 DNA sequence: TGTGCCAGCAGCCTCGGACTAGCGGGAGTGGGTACGCAGTATTTT. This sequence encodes CASSLGLAGVGTQYF. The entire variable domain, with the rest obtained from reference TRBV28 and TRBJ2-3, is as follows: DVKVTQSSRYLVKRTGEKVFLECVQDMDHENMFWYRQDPGLGLRLIYFSYDVKMKEKGDIPEGYSVSREKKERFSLILESASTNQTSMYLCASSLGLAGVGTQYFGPGTRLTVL.

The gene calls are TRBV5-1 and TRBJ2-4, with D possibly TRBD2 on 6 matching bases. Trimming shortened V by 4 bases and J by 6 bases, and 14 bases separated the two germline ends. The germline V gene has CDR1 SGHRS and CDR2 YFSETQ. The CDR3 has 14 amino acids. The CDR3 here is CASSPEGTGNIQYF. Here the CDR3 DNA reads TGCGCCAGCAGCCCGGAGGGGACGGGAAACATTCAGTACTTC.

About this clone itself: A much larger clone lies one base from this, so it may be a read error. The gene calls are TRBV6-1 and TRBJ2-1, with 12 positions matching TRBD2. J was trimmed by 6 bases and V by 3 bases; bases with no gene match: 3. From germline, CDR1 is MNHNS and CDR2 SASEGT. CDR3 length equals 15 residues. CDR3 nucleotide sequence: TGTGCCAGCAGTGACTCGACTAGCGGGAGCAATGAGCAGTTCTTC. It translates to CASSDSTSGSNEQFF.

For the CDR3, the DNA is TGCGCCAGCAGCCCCCCGGGGGAAGAGACCCAGTACTTC. The encoded protein is CASSPPGEETQYF. The gene calls are TRBV5-1 and TRBJ2-5; perhaps TRBD2 as D (6 bases). Germline assignment: CDR1 SGHRS and CDR2 YFSETQ. The V end was cut by 4 bases, the J end by 3 bases, with 10 bases between. The CDR3 consists of 13 residues.

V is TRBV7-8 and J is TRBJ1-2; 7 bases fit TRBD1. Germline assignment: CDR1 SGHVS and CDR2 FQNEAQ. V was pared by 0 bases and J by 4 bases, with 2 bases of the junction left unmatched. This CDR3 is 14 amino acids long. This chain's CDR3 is CASSLATGTYGYTF. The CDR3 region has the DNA TGTGCCAGCAGCTTAGCGACAGGGACCTATGGCTACACCTTC.

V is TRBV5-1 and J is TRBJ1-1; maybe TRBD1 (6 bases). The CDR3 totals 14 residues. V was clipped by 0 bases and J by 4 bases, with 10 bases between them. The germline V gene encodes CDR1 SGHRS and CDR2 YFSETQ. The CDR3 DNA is TGCGCCAGCAGCTTGGCCGGCAGGGGCACTGAAGCTTTCTTT. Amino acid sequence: CASSLAGRGTEAFF.

The CDR3 DNA is TGTGCCAGCAGGGGGACACCCCACTCCTACGAGCAGTACTTC. This encodes CASRGTPHSYEQYF. The chain joins TRBV6-1 to TRBJ2-7; D possibly corresponds to TRBD1 (6 bases). Germline loops: CDR1 MNHNS, CDR2 SASEGT. There are 14 residues in the CDR3. V lost 6 bases, J lost 0 bases, and 12 bases lay in between.

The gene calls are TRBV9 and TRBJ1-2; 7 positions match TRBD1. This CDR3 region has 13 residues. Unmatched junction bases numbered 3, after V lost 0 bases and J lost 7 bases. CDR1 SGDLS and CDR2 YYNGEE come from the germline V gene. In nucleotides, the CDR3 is TGTGCCAGCAGCGTAGGGCAGGGGGTTGGCTACACCTTC. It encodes CASSVGQGVGYTF. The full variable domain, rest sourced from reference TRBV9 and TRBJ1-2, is DSGVTQTPKHLITATGQRVTLRCSPRSGDLSVYWYQQSLDQGLQFLIQYYNGEERAKGNILERFSAQQFPDLHSELNLSSLELGDSALYFCASSVGQGVGYTFGSGTRLTVV.

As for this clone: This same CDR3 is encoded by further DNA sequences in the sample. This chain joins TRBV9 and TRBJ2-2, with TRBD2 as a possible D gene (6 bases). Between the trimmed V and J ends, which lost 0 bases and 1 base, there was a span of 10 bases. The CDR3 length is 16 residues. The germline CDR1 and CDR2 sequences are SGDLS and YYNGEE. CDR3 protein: CASSVAGGENTGELFF. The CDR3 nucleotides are TGTGCCAGCAGCGTAGCAGGCGGGGAGAACACCGGGGAGCTGTTTTTT.

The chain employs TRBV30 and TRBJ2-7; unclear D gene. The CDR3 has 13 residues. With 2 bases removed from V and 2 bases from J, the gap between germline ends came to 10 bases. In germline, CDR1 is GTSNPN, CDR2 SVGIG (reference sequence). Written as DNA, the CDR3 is TGTGCCTGGAGTACTTCATCCCCCTACGAGCAGTACTTC. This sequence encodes CAWSTSSPYEQYF.

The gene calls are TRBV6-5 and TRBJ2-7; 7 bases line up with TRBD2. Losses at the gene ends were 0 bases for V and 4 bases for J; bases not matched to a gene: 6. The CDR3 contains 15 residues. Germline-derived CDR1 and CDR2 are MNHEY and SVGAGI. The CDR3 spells CASSYSGRDGYEQYF. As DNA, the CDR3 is TGTGCCAGCAGTTACTCGGGGAGGGACGGATACGAGCAGTACTTC.

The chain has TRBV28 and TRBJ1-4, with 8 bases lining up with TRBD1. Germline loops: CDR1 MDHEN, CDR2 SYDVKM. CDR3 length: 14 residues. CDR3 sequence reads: CAHQGAATNEKLFF. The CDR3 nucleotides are TGTGCTCATCAGGGGGCCGCAACTAATGAAAAACTGTTTTTT.

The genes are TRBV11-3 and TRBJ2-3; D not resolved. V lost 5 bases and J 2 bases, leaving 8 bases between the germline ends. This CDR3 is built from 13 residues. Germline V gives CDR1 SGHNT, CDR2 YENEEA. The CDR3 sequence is CASSHPNTDTQYF. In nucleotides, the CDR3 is TGTGCCAGCAGCCACCCTAACACAGATACGCAGTATTTT.